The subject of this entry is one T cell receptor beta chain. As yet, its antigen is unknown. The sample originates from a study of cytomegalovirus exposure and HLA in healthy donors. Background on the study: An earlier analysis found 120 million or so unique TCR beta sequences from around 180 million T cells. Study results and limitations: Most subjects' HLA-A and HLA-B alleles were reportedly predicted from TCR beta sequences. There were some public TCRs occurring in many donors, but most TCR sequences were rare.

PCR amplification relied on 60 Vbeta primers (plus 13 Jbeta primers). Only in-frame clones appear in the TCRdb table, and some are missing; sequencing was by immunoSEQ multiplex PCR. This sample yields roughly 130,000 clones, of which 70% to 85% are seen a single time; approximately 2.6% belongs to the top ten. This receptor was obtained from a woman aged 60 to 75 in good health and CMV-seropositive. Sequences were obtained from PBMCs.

The CDR3 region has the DNA TGTGCCAGCAGCGTAAGGAGCGATAGTGAAAAACTGTTTTTT. The encoded protein is CASSVRSDSEKLFF. The rearrangement uses TRBV9 and TRBJ1-4; D is unclear. V was pared by 1 base and J by 7 bases, with 11 bases between. Germline V lookup: CDR1 SGDLS, CDR2 YYNGEE. The CDR3 sequence is 14 residues long.